The T cell receptor (beta chain) under discussion was sequenced for a study of shared T cell receptors in the human thymus. After removal of 2 bases from V and 2 bases from J, the junction contained 11 bases not matched to a gene. The CDR3 has 17 amino acids. Per germline, CDR1 SSHAT and CDR2 FNYEAQ (reference sequence). Data came from immunoSEQ multiplex PCR; TCRdb stores just in-frame clones and leaves some out. The data contain hundreds of thousands of clones, 88% of them seen just once; the ten biggest clones take up about 0.01%. This same sample was also taken into another study, of human thymus T cells. That paper states: Resections from corrective heart surgery supplied the thymus tissue. Blood and thymic repertoires both appeared biased in V and J gene usage.

The sample was thymocytes. V usage is TRBV7-7 and J usage is TRBJ2-5; 7 positions agree with TRBD2. The receptor was derived from a boy in the first two years of life with a congenital heart defect. Here the CDR3 DNA reads TGTGCCAGCAGCTTAAGTGGGAGGGAGAGTCGGCAAGAGACCCAGTACTTC. Amino acid sequence: CASSLSGRESRQETQYF.